Following are 24 T cell receptor beta chains from one sample sequenced in a study of long-term antiretroviral therapy in people with HIV. Runs used v3.0 of the immunoSEQ assay and were done at survey level. Sequenced by immunoSEQ multiplex PCR; TCRdb stores in-frame clones only, minus some. The sample has around 25,000 clones, around 84% seen once. Sample: unsorted PBMCs, taken 2.3 years after starting antiretroviral therapy. The receptor source for this set is a man between 35 and 55 years old with HIV.

The chain has TRBV5-6 and TRBJ2-3; either TRBD1 or TRBD2 may supply D (5 bases each). The ends were cut back, 1 base at V and 3 bases at J, with 15 bases in the middle. Germline V gene sequence: CDR1 SGHDT, CDR2 YYEEEE. The CDR3 length is 16 residues. The CDR3 loop reads CASSLLVGTRTDTQYF. CDR3 DNA sequence: TGTGCCAGCAGCTTGTTAGTAGGGACGAGGACAGATACGCAGTATTTT.

The chain combines TRBV10-2 with TRBJ2-2; 10 positions match TRBD2. V was clipped by 0 bases and J by 6 bases; unmatched bases: 1. The CDR3 totals 15 residues. Germline-derived CDR1 and CDR2 are WSHSY and SAAADI. The CDR3 DNA sequence: TGCGCCAGCAGTGAGTCGAGCGGGGGGGCCGGGGAGCTGTTTTTT. Amino acid sequence: CASSESSGGAGELFF.

The chain is built from TRBV4-1 and TRBJ1-5, with D possibly being TRBD1 (6 bases). Germline V CDR1 and CDR2: MGHRA, YSYEKL. V lost 3 bases, J lost 0 bases, and 15 bases lay in between. The CDR3 contains 17 residues. The CDR3 is CASSQGTQGSSNQPQHF. The CDR3 coding sequence is TGCGCCAGCAGCCAGGGTACTCAGGGGAGTAGCAATCAGCCCCAGCATTTT.

J is TRBJ2-1 and V is TRBV5-1; 9 bases line up with TRBD1. V lost 0 bases, J lost 5 bases, and 6 bases stayed unmatched. Germline CDR1 and CDR2: SGHRS and YFSETQ. This CDR3 has 16 residues. Written as DNA, the CDR3 is TGCGCCAGCAGCTTGGGGGGAGGGACAGGGAACAATGAGCAGTTCTTC. This codes for CASSLGGGTGNNEQFF.

The chain combines TRBV19 with TRBJ1-1; D gene unclear. V lost 3 bases and J 8 bases, leaving 10 bases between the germline ends. The CDR3 length is 12 residues. The germline gives CDR1 LNHDA, CDR2 SQIVND (reference sequence). Written as DNA, the CDR3 is TGTGCCAGTAGTATTAGAGGCGGAGAAGCTTTCTTT. Protein: CASSIRGGEAFF.

CDR3 DNA: TGTGCCAGCAGCTCTCTGGGGCCTTTCTCTGGAAACACCATATATTTT. Translation: CASSSLGPFSGNTIYF. This chain uses TRBV11-2 with TRBJ1-3; tentative D call: TRBD1 (5 bases). The germline CDR1 and CDR2 sequences are SGHAT and FQNNGV. This CDR3 has 16 amino acids. Trimming left V 4 bases short and J 0 bases short, with 13 bases between.

The chain couples TRBV6-5 to TRBJ2-3, with a weak D call TRBD1 (5 bases). This CDR3 contains 12 residues. The germline CDR1 and CDR2 sequences are MNHEY and SVGAGI. Trimming left V 7 bases short and J 2 bases short, with 7 bases between. In DNA form, the CDR3 reads TGTGCCAGCAAGGGGCTCACAGATACGCAGTATTTT. It codes for CASKGLTDTQYF.

The V call is TRBV10-2, the J call TRBJ1-5; D is perhaps TRBD1 (5 bases). CDR1 is WSHSY, CDR2 SAAADI, per germline. Trimming cost V 7 bases and J 3 bases, with 10 bases left between them. The CDR3 contains 13 residues. The CDR3 protein is CASNGHTNQPQHF. DNA of the CDR3: TGCGCCAGCAACGGACATACCAATCAGCCCCAGCATTTT.

The chain has TRBV20-1 and TRBJ2-1; D remains ambiguous. Per germline, CDR1 DFQATT and CDR2 SNEGSKA (reference sequence). The V gene lost 6 bases and the J gene lost 9 bases, with 12 bases spanning the gap. This CDR3 region has 11 residues. The DNA of the CDR3 is TGCAGTGCCTCCACCTGGGGTGAGCAGTTCTTC. Translation gives CSASTWGEQFF.

This chain uses TRBV28 with TRBJ1-4; tentatively, D is TRBD1 (6 bases). CDR1 and CDR2 (germline): MDHEN, SYDVKM. V lost 6 bases to trimming and J lost 10 bases, with 18 bases between them. The CDR3 totals 14 residues. The CDR3, as DNA: TGTGCCAGCAGAATTGGGGGCGATGTAGGAAAACTGTTTTTT. Its translation: CASRIGGDVGKLFF.

V is TRBV2 and J is TRBJ2-7; TRBD1 matches 10 bases. CDR1 and CDR2 from the germline V gene are SNHLY and FYNNEI. The CDR3 totals 14 residues. Germline trimming cut 5 bases from V and 2 bases from J; bases unmatched to any gene: 3. CDR3 sequence (DNA): TGTGCCAGCAGTTCCGGGACAGGGGCCTACGAGCAGTACTTC. Translating it yields CASSSGTGAYEQYF.

In DNA form, the CDR3 reads TGTGCCAGCGGGACAGAAGGGGATACGCAGTATTTT. Its translation: CASGTEGDTQYF. The rearrangement links TRBV6-1 to TRBJ2-3; TRBD1 matches at 7 bases. V shed 8 bases and J 6 bases; nucleotides not matched to a gene: 5. The CDR3 is 12 residues long. Germline V gene lookup returns CDR1 MNHNS and CDR2 SASEGT.

V gene TRBV7-9 combines with J gene TRBJ2-1; 8 bases line up with TRBD1. The CDR3 is 15 amino acids. Looked up from germline, CDR1 is SEHNR and CDR2 is FQNEAQ (reference sequence). Unmatched junction bases numbered 4, after V lost 6 bases and J lost 0 bases. CDR3 amino acids: CASSRTGSSYNEQFF. CDR3 bases: TGTGCCAGCAGTCGGACAGGGAGCTCCTACAATGAGCAGTTCTTC.

This chain links TRBV7-9 with TRBJ1-2; possibly TRBD1 for D (6 bases). This CDR3 has 11 amino acids. CDR1 and CDR2 from the germline V gene are SEHNR and FQNEAQ (reference sequence). Deletions cut 6 bases from V and 6 bases from J, with 8 bases between. The DNA of the CDR3 is TGTGCCAGCAGTTACAGGGATGGCTACACCTTC. It yields the protein CASSYRDGYTF.

This clone occurred once. The chain has TRBV6-5 and TRBJ1-2; D is unclear. CDR3 size: 13 residues. Germline V lookup: CDR1 MNHEY, CDR2 SVGAGI. V lost 0 bases, J lost 0 bases, and 2 bases lay in between. CDR3 loop: CASSYSSNYGYTF. The CDR3 bases are TGTGCCAGCAGTTACTCTTCTAACTATGGCTACACCTTC.

This clone has more than one count but fewer than ten. This CDR3 reads CASSSRQGNEKLFF. The CDR3 DNA sequence: TGTGCCAGTAGTTCCCGACAGGGAAACGAAAAACTGTTTTTT. V and J are TRBV19 and TRBJ1-4, with TRBD1 identical over 7 bases. The CDR3 covers 14 residues. The junction had 8 bases not matched to a gene; V was cut back by 5 bases and J by 8 bases. Germline values: CDR1 LNHDA, CDR2 SQIVND (reference sequence). Based on the CDR3 plus reference TRBV19 and TRBJ1-4, the full variable domain is DGGITQSPKYLFRKEGQNVTLSCEQNLNHDAMYWYRQDPGQGLRLIYYSQIVNDFQKGDIAEGYSVSREKKESFPLTVTSAQKNPTAFYLCASSSRQGNEKLFFGSGTQLSVL.

This clone has only one observation. V is TRBV6-1 and J is TRBJ1-1; 8 bases align to TRBD1. J was trimmed by 3 bases and V by 7 bases; bases with no gene match: 4. Germline V CDR1 and CDR2: MNHNS, SASEGT. The CDR3 contains 13 residues. This CDR3 is CASIGQGDTEAFF. The CDR3 nucleotides are TGTGCCAGCATAGGACAGGGAGACACTGAAGCTTTCTTT.

In its sample, this clone was seen once. This chain uses TRBV6-1 with TRBJ2-5; D uncertain. V was pared by 4 bases and J by 4 bases, with 10 bases between. The CDR3 contains 13 residues. Germline loops: CDR1 MNHNS, CDR2 SASEGT. This chain's CDR3 is CASSATGLETQYF. DNA for the CDR3: TGTGCCAGCAGTGCAACTGGGTTAGAGACCCAGTACTTC.

The chain joins TRBV5-6 to TRBJ2-1; D uncertain. Trimming stripped 1 base from V and 4 bases from J, with 9 bases between. This CDR3 contains 14 residues. In germline, CDR1 is SGHDT, CDR2 YYEEEE. The CDR3 DNA follows: TGTGCCAGCAGCTTGATCCAGGAATACAATGAGCAGTTCTTC. It codes for CASSLIQEYNEQFF.

This clone was counted a few times. The V and J genes are TRBV4-1 and TRBJ1-5, with 8 nucleotides matching TRBD1. J gave up 6 bases and V 0 bases, and 1 base lay outside the gene matches. From germline, CDR1 is MGHRA and CDR2 YSYEKL. CDR3 length: 14 residues. Here the CDR3 DNA reads TGCGCCAGCAGCCAAGAACAGGGGGTTCAGCCCCAGCATTTT. Translation gives CASSQEQGVQPQHF.

This clone was found a few times. The V call is TRBV6-6, the J call TRBJ1-4; unclear D gene. The CDR3 length is 12 residues. Germline V gene sequence: CDR1 MNHNY, CDR2 SVGAGI (reference sequence). With 4 bases removed from V and 8 bases from J, the gap between germline ends came to 8 bases. CDR3 region: CASSWSREKLFF. CDR3 nucleotides: TGTGCCAGCAGTTGGAGCAGGGAAAAACTGTTTTTT.

V gene TRBV7-3 combines with J gene TRBJ2-2; possible D gene TRBD1, 5 bases. The CDR3 spans 14 residues. CDR1 and CDR2 from the germline V gene are SGHTA and FQGTGA. Trimming removed 5 bases at V and 3 bases at J, with 10 bases between. As DNA, the CDR3 is TGTGCCAGCAGCGTGACAGCCTACACCGGGGAGCTGTTTTTT. This codes for CASSVTAYTGELFF.

The chain is built from TRBV7-9 and TRBJ2-3, with D unclear. Looked up from germline, CDR1 is SEHNR and CDR2 is FQNEAQ (reference sequence). CDR3 length equals 12 residues. Trimming left V 5 bases short and J 6 bases short, with 9 bases between. CDR3 residues: CASSPALDTQYF. The CDR3 nucleotides read TGTGCCAGCAGCCCAGCCTTGGATACGCAGTATTTT.

This chain joins TRBV13 and TRBJ2-7; the D gene is possibly TRBD1 (9 bases). Germline CDR1 and CDR2: PRHDT and FYEKMQ (reference sequence). This CDR3 comprises 18 residues. V was trimmed by 5 bases and J by 4 bases, leaving 27 bases between them. The CDR3 spells CASSHVQGAPRGGYEQYF. The CDR3 DNA is TGTGCCAGCAGCCACGTACAGGGGGCGCCCCGCGGGGGGTACGAGCAGTACTTC.